The 16 T cell receptor beta chains below all came from one sample that was sequenced in a study of memory CD4+ T cells and cytomegalovirus serostatus. Using immunoSEQ multiplex PCR, the repertoire was profiled, and TCRdb retains in-frame clones only, with some absent. This sample has 50,000 to 75,000 clones; approximately 78% occur once, and the top ten carry around 0.9%. The sort gate was single viable CD3+CD4+CD8-CD45RO+ cells for memory CD4+ T cells. The specimen was memory CD4+ T cells from blood. These receptor sequences come from an adult in good health and CMV-seronegative.

This clone was seen a few times. The DNA of the CDR3 is TGTGCCAGCACCCCTCGGACAGGCGAAAAACTGTTTTTT. As protein: CASTPRTGEKLFF. The chain employs TRBV27 and TRBJ1-4; 7 positions match TRBD1. The ends lost 7 bases at V and 8 bases at J; junction bases unmatched: 7. Germline V lookup: CDR1 MNHEY, CDR2 SMNVEV (reference sequence). The CDR3 extends over 13 amino acids.

This sequence joins TRBV14 and TRBJ2-4, with D tentatively TRBD2 (6 bases). The CDR3 totals 15 residues. Trimming removed 4 bases at V and 3 bases at J, with 13 bases between. CDR1 SGHDN and CDR2 FVKESK come from the germline V gene. The CDR3 bases are TGTGCCAGCAGCCCCTCGGCCGGGGGCAAAAACATTCAGTACTTC. Its translation: CASSPSAGGKNIQYF. The entire variable domain, with the rest obtained from reference TRBV14 and TRBJ2-4, is as follows: EAGVTQFPSHSVIEKGQTVTLRCDPISGHDNLYWYRRVMGKEIKFLLHFVKESKQDESGMPNNRFLAERTGGTYSTLKVQPAELEDSGVYFCASSPSAGGKNIQYFGAGTRLSVL.

The rearrangement joins TRBV6-1 to TRBJ2-7, with 9 bases matching TRBD1. V dropped 5 bases and J dropped 6; count of bases not matched to a gene: 11. The V gene's germline CDR1 is MNHNS and CDR2 SASEGT. CDR3 size: 15 residues. The CDR3 DNA reads as TGTGCCAGCAGTTCCCTGGACAGGGGCGTTGGCGAGCAGTACTTC. This encodes CASSSLDRGVGEQYF.

This chain uses TRBV5-1 with TRBJ2-3, with 7 bases identical to TRBD2. The junction had 5 bases not matched to a gene; V was cut back by 2 bases and J by 2 bases. This CDR3 has 15 amino acids. CDR1 is SGHRS and CDR2 is YFSETQ in the germline V gene. In DNA form, the CDR3 reads TGCGCCAGCAGCTTAAGCGGGACCTACACAGATACGCAGTATTTT. This encodes CASSLSGTYTDTQYF.

The genes are TRBV5-1 and TRBJ2-1, with 10 bases matching TRBD2. Germline trimming cut 4 bases from V and 8 bases from J; bases unmatched to any gene: 9. The CDR3 consists of 15 residues. Germline-derived CDR1 and CDR2 are SGHRS and YFSETQ. As DNA, the CDR3 is TGCGCCAGCAGCGGCAGCGGGAGGGCCTTGGATGAGCAGTTCTTC. It specifies CASSGSGRALDEQFF.

The gene calls are TRBV11-2 and TRBJ2-2, with TRBD1 matching 8 bases. V dropped 5 bases and J dropped 8; count of bases not matched to a gene: 16. This CDR3 is built from 17 residues. CDR1 is SGHAT and CDR2 is FQNNGV in the germline V gene. This CDR3 is CASSLDGTGGFRGELFF. For the CDR3, the DNA is TGTGCCAGCAGCCTCGACGGCACAGGGGGATTTAGGGGGGAGCTGTTTTTT.

This clone occurred a few times. The V and J genes are TRBV28 and TRBJ1-3, with 8 positions matching TRBD1. The germline V gene encodes CDR1 MDHEN and CDR2 SYDVKM. The V and J ends lost 6 bases and 0 bases, in that order; junction bases with no gene match: 16. The CDR3 is 19 amino acids. In DNA, the CDR3 is TGTGCCAGCAGAAGTTGGGGGACAGGCGGGTGGATCTCTGGAAACACCATATATTTT. Translation gives CASRSWGTGGWISGNTIYF.

The chain is built from TRBV11-2 and TRBJ1-1, with D uncertain. Germline-derived CDR1 and CDR2 are SGHAT and FQNNGV. The CDR3 totals 15 residues. V was clipped by 2 bases and J by 7 bases, with 17 bases between them. In DNA, the CDR3 is TGTGCCAGCAGCTTAAGGGCACCCGGAGACGGTGAAGCTTTCTTT. Protein sequence: CASSLRAPGDGEAFF.

The CDR3, as DNA: TGTGCCAGCAGGGAACGGGATGGCTACACCTTC. Translated: CASRERDGYTF. This chain connects TRBV6-5 to TRBJ1-2; D gene uncertain. V was clipped by 6 bases and J by 6 bases, with 8 bases between them. This CDR3 spans 11 amino acids. Germline CDR1 and CDR2: MNHEY and SVGAGI.

In its sample, this clone was seen a few times. The rearrangement uses TRBV25-1 and TRBJ1-5, with 8 bases that match TRBD1. Germline V gene lookup returns CDR1 MGHDK and CDR2 SYGVNS. With V trimmed by 2 bases and J by 3 bases, 6 bases remained unmatched. CDR3 size: 16 residues. DNA for the CDR3: TGTGCCAGCAGTGAAGGAACAGGGGGTTACAATCAGCCCCAGCATTTT. It is translated as CASSEGTGGYNQPQHF.

This clone came up a few times. CDR3 coding DNA: TGCGCCAGCACCAATGGGGACAGCTACGAGCAGTACTTC. Protein product: CASTNGDSYEQYF. The chain recombines TRBV5-1 with TRBJ2-7; 7 nucleotides line up with TRBD1. The trim removed 6 bases at V and 3 bases at J, leaving 6 bases unmatched. CDR1 and CDR2 from the germline V gene are SGHRS and YFSETQ. The CDR3 has 13 residues.

This chain connects TRBV23-1 to TRBJ1-1; D ambiguous. TRBV23-1 is marked as an open reading frame, function uncertain. The CDR3 consists of 16 residues. V gave up 2 bases and J gave up 4 bases, with 17 bases separating them. Here the CDR3 reads CASSQPLLLVGTEAFF. The DNA of the CDR3 is TGCGCCAGCAGTCAACCGTTACTCCTGGTGGGCACTGAAGCTTTCTTT.

The rearrangement uses TRBV23-1 and TRBJ2-5; D is perhaps TRBD2 (6 bases). TRBV23-1 is sorted into the ORF group, with uncertain function. V was shortened by 0 bases and J by 1 base, with 9 bases between the two germline ends. The CDR3 has 15 amino acids. In DNA, the CDR3 is TGCGCCAGCAGTCAATCGGAGGGGACCCAAGAGACCCAGTACTTC. Residues: CASSQSEGTQETQYF.

This chain links TRBV9 with TRBJ2-3, with a tentative D call TRBD2 (6 bases). This CDR3 has 15 residues. V was pared by 4 bases and J by 1 base, with 13 bases between. CDR1 is SGDLS, CDR2 YYNGEE, per germline. The CDR3 bases are TGTGCCAGCAGCCGGGGAGCGGGCGGCACAGATACGCAGTATTTT. This sequence encodes CASSRGAGGTDTQYF. The full variable domain, with the rest looked up from reference TRBV9 and TRBJ2-3, is DSGVTQTPKHLITATGQRVTLRCSPRSGDLSVYWYQQSLDQGLQFLIQYYNGEERAKGNILERFSAQQFPDLHSELNLSSLELGDSALYFCASSRGAGGTDTQYFGPGTRLTVL.

This chain uses TRBV7-3 with TRBJ2-1; either TRBD1 or TRBD2 may fit D (5 bases each). The CDR3 covers 16 residues. The V gene's germline CDR1 is SGHTA and CDR2 FQGTGA. Deletions cut 4 bases from V and 4 bases from J, with 17 bases between. The CDR3 loop reads CASSSRDPRHYNEQFF. CDR3 coding DNA: TGTGCCAGCAGCTCCCGGGACCCGAGGCATTACAATGAGCAGTTCTTC.

CDR3 residues: CASSPGGAAGNTIYF. CDR3 DNA sequence: TGTGCCAGCAGCCCGGGGGGGGCTGCTGGAAACACCATATATTTT. The chain carries TRBV7-3 and TRBJ1-3, with TRBD1 as a possible D gene (6 bases). The V gene lost 5 bases and the J gene lost 2 bases, with 13 bases spanning the gap. The germline CDR1 and CDR2 sequences are SGHTA and FQGTGA. The CDR3 consists of 15 residues. The variable domain in full, completed from reference TRBV7-3 and TRBJ1-3, reads GAGVSQTPSNKVTEKGKYVELRCDPISGHTALYWYRQSLGQGPEFLIYFQGTGAADDSGLPNDRFFAVRPEGSVSTLKIQRTERGDSAVYLCASSPGGAAGNTIYFGEGSWLTVV.